The 11 T cell receptor beta chains presented below share a single source sample, sequenced in a study of blood T cell repertoires in COVID-19. TCRdb's copy holds only in-frame clones and misses some; the assay was immunoSEQ multiplex PCR. In the table there are about 160,000 clones, just over 90% of which are singletons. Sequenced: peripheral blood. The source of these receptors is a man between 18 and 35 years old with acute or convalescent COVID-19.

The chain couples TRBV6-5 to TRBJ1-2; 8 nucleotides align to TRBD1. In germline, CDR1 is MNHEY, CDR2 SVGAGI. V lost 9 bases to trimming and J lost 4 bases; unmatched junction nucleotides: 10. The CDR3 runs to 14 residues. The CDR3 protein is CASTISQGGYGYTF. The CDR3 DNA reads TGTGCCAGTACTATTTCACAGGGGGGCTATGGCTACACCTTC.

The rearrangement uses TRBV7-2 and TRBJ1-1; D is possibly TRBD1 (5 bases). Deletions cut 5 bases from V and 4 bases from J, with 17 bases between. CDR1 is SGHTA, CDR2 FQGNSA, per germline. There are 15 residues in the CDR3. CDR3 sequence reads: CASSVGLGWSTEAFF. The CDR3 region has the DNA TGTGCCAGCAGCGTGGGACTGGGATGGAGCACTGAAGCTTTCTTT.

The chain has TRBV21-1 and TRBJ2-6; the D call TRBD2 from the table was never checked on the DNA. TRBV21-1 is a pseudogene. The CDR3 loop spans 19 amino acids. The CDR3: CASSLPRVPLSSGANVLTF. The CDR3, as DNA: TGTGCCAGCAGCCTACCGAGGGTACCACTGAGCTCTGGGGCCAACGTCCTGACTTTC.

The chain couples TRBV4-2 to TRBJ2-5, with D possibly matching TRBD2 (6 bases). Germline V lookup: CDR1 LGHNA, CDR2 YNFKEQ. The CDR3 extends over 14 amino acids. V lost 1 base, J lost 4 bases, and 10 bases lay in between. The chain's CDR3 is CASSQALARETQYF. As DNA, the CDR3 is TGTGCCAGCAGCCAAGCACTAGCAAGAGAGACCCAGTACTTC.

This rearrangement joins TRBV2 to TRBJ2-1; possible D gene TRBD2, 6 bases. Germline assignment: CDR1 SNHLY and CDR2 FYNNEI. This CDR3 has 15 residues. V gave up 5 bases and J gave up 4 bases, with 15 bases separating them. DNA for the CDR3: TGTGCCAGCAGTATCACGGGTGGGGGGTACAATGAGCAGTTCTTC. This gives the protein CASSITGGGYNEQFF.

The chain employs TRBV30 and TRBJ2-1, with a tentative D call TRBD1 (8 bases). The germline V and J ends were trimmed by 0 bases and 8 bases, with 14 bases remaining between them. The CDR3 extends over 14 amino acids. Germline CDR1 and CDR2: GTSNPN and SVGIG (reference sequence). CDR3 bases: TGTGCCTGGAGTGTGACAGGGGAGGGCGATGAGCAGTTCTTC. This sequence encodes CAWSVTGEGDEQFF.

The V gene is TRBV19, the J gene TRBJ2-3, with TRBD2 as a possible D gene (7 bases). This CDR3 contains 15 residues. V lost 7 bases to trimming and J lost 3 bases, with 17 bases between them. Germline V gene data show CDR1 as LNHDA and CDR2 as SQIVND (reference sequence). For the CDR3, the DNA is TGTGCCAGTACCTCAGGCGGGGGCAGGACAGATACGCAGTATTTT. Its protein product is CASTSGGGRTDTQYF.

CDR3: CASSPWSGINTGELFF. In nucleotides, the CDR3 is TGTGCCAGCTCACCATGGTCAGGGATAAACACCGGGGAGCTGTTTTTT. The J gene is TRBJ2-2, the V gene TRBV18; a weak D match, TRBD1 (5 bases). The CDR3 is made up of 16 amino acids. V was pared by 2 bases and J by 2 bases, with 12 bases between. Germline V CDR1 and CDR2: KGHSH, LQKENI.

This sequence joins TRBV9 and TRBJ2-1, with D possibly TRBD2 on 5 matching bases. The CDR3 is 17 residues long. V lost 0 bases and J 0 bases, leaving 13 bases between the germline ends. Per the germline V gene, CDR1 is SGDLS and CDR2 is YYNGEE. CDR3 bases: TGTGCCAGCAGCGTAGGGGGAGCGGCCACCTCCTACAATGAGCAGTTCTTC. Protein sequence: CASSVGGAATSYNEQFF. Based on the CDR3 plus reference TRBV9 and TRBJ2-1, the full variable domain is DSGVTQTPKHLITATGQRVTLRCSPRSGDLSVYWYQQSLDQGLQFLIQYYNGEERAKGNILERFSAQQFPDLHSELNLSSLELGDSALYFCASSVGGAATSYNEQFFGPGTRLTVL.

The chain carries TRBV29-1 and TRBJ2-5; D not certain. In germline, CDR1 is SQVTM, CDR2 ANQGSEA. The CDR3 extends over 14 amino acids. V was cut by 4 bases and J by 4 bases, with 16 bases left in between. The CDR3 here is CSVVTLLYLETQYF. CDR3 coding DNA: TGCAGCGTTGTGACTTTGCTCTACCTAGAGACCCAGTACTTC.

The CDR3 is CASSRGGFYSGYTF. For the CDR3, the DNA is TGTGCCAGCAGTCGGGGGGGCTTTTACTCCGGCTACACCTTC. This rearrangement joins TRBV27 to TRBJ1-2, with a possible D match to TRBD1 (6 bases). The germline V gene has CDR1 MNHEY and CDR2 SMNVEV (reference sequence). V lost 5 bases and J 8 bases, leaving 18 bases between the germline ends. There are 14 residues in the CDR3.